This TCR beta chain is from a study of cytomegalovirus exposure and HLA in healthy donors. The study ran its PCR with 60 Vbeta and 13 Jbeta primers. Sequencing used immunoSEQ multiplex PCR; TCRdb keeps in-frame clones, though not all of them. The sample has roughly 120,000 clones; 77% are singletons. The germline V gene has CDR1 MRHNA and CDR2 SNTAGT. The V and J ends lost 5 bases and 1 base, in that order; junction bases with no gene match: 6. The length of the CDR3 is 15 residues. Sequencing was carried out using PBMCs. The sequence was obtained from a man aged 18 to 30 in good health and CMV-seropositive. The V gene is TRBV6-4, the J gene TRBJ2-3; TRBD2 aligns across 7 bases. The CDR3 coding sequence is TGTGCCAGCAGTCTAGAAGCGGGACGCACAGATACGCAGTATTTT. Amino acid sequence: CASSLEAGRTDTQYF.